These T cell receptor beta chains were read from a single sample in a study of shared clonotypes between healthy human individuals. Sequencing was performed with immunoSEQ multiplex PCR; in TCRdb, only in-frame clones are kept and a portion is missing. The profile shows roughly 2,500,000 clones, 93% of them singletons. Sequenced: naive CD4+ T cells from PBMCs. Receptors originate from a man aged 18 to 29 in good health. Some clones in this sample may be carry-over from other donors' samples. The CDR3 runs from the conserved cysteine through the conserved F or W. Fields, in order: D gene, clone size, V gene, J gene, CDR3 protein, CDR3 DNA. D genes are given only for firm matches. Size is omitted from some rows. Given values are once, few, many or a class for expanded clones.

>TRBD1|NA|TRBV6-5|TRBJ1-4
CASSYSNRGLGELFF
TGTGCCAGCAGTTACTCAAACAGGGGGCTAGGTGAACTGTTTTTT
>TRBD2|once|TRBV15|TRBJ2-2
CATSGRARATGELFF
TGTGCCACCAGCGGGAGGGCCAGGGCAACCGGGGAGCTGTTTTTT
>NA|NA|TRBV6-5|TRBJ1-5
CASSYTQPNQPQHF
TGTGCCAGCAGTTATACCCAGCCTAATCAGCCCCAGCATTTT
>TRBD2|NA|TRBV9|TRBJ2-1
CASSVRGLVDSYNEQFF
TGTGCCAGCAGCGTAAGGGGACTAGTCGACTCCTACAATGAGCAGTTCTTC
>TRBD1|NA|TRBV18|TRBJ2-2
CASSPKSTGGTGELFF
TGTGCCAGCTCACCCAAGTCGACAGGGGGCACCGGGGAGCTGTTTTTT
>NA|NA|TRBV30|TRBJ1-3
CAWSLGTSGNTIYF
TGTGCCTGGAGTTTGGGGACCTCTGGAAACACCATATATTTT
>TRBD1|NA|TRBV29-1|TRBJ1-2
CSVVTGAYGYTF
TGCAGCGTTGTGACAGGGGCCTATGGCTACACCTTC
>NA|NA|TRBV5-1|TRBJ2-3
CASSLVQGTDTQYF
TGCGCCAGCAGCTTGGTGCAGGGAACAGATACGCAGTATTTT
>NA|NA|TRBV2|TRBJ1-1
CASSARQNTEAFF
TGTGCCAGCAGTGCAAGGCAGAACACTGAAGCTTTCTTT
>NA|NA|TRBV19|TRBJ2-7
CASSIRDRVGEQYF
TGTGCCAGTAGTATAAGGGACCGAGTTGGAGAGCAGTACTTC
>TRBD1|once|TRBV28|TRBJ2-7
CASSLEGQPSYEQYF
TGTGCCAGCAGTTTAGAGGGACAGCCATCCTACGAGCAGTACTTC
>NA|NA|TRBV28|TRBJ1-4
CASSLGTMVAEKLFF
TGTGCCAGCAGCCTAGGGACGATGGTCGCGGAAAAACTGTTTTTT
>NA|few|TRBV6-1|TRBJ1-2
CASSDGLDRVRTF
TGTGCCAGCAGTGACGGCCTAGATAGGGTACGGACCTTC
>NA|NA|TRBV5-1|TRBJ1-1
CASSPAQVNTEAFF
TGCGCCAGCAGCCCGGCTCAAGTGAACACTGAAGCTTTCTTT
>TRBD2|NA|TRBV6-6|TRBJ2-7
CASRLAGPSYEQYF
TGTGCCAGCAGGCTAGCGGGACCCTCCTACGAGCAGTACTTC
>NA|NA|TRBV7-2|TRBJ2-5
CASSFAGQRTQETQYF
TGTGCCAGCAGCTTCGCAGGACAGCGGACCCAAGAGACCCAGTACTTC
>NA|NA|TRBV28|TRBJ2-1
CASSSIFTQGFAYNEQFF
TGTGCCAGCAGTTCAATTTTTACCCAGGGGTTCGCCTACAATGAGCAGTTCTTC
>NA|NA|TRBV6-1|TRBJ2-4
CASSGPGVEKNIQYF
TGTGCCAGCAGTGGCCCCGGGGTAGAAAAAAACATTCAGTACTTC
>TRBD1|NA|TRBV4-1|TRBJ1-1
CASSLLQGVGTEAFF
TGCGCCAGCAGCCTCCTACAGGGGGTTGGGACTGAAGCTTTCTTT
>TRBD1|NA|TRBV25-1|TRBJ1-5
CASSGGQGANQPQHF
TGTGCCAGCAGTGGGGGACAGGGAGCTAATCAGCCCCAGCATTTT
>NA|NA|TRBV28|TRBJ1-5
CASTTPREGNQPQHF
TGTGCCAGCACCACTCCCAGGGAAGGCAATCAGCCCCAGCATTTT
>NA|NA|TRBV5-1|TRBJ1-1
CASSLEAGSRVEAFF
TGCGCCAGCAGCTTGGAGGCGGGAAGCAGGGTCGAAGCTTTCTTT
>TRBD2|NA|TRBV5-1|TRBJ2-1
CASRPAGLAGVRNEQFF
TGCGCCAGCAGACCGGCCGGACTAGCGGGAGTTAGGAATGAGCAGTTCTTC
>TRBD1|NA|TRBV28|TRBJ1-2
CASSSGGYDYGYTF
TGTGCCAGCAGTTCAGGGGGGTATGACTATGGCTACACCTTC
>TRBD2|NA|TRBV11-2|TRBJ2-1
CASSLNLAGSYNEQFF
TGTGCCAGCAGCTTAAATCTAGCGGGTTCCTACAATGAGCAGTTCTTC
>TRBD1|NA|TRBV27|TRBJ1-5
CASRRTGGEGQPQHF
TGTGCCAGCAGAAGGACAGGGGGCGAAGGTCAGCCCCAGCATTTT
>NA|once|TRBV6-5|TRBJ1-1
CASRYRTASAEAFF
TGTGCCAGCAGGTATAGGACAGCTAGCGCTGAAGCTTTCTTT
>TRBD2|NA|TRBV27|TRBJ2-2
CASSPPGRERNTGELFF
TGTGCCAGCAGTCCACCTGGGAGGGAGCGGAACACCGGGGAGCTGTTTTTT
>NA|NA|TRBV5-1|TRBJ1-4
CASSLANRAGVEKLFF
TGCGCCAGCAGCTTGGCCAATCGTGCGGGGGTGGAAAAACTGTTTTTT
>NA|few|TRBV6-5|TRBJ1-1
CASSPGHAEAFF
TGTGCCAGCAGTCCAGGGCACGCTGAAGCTTTCTTT
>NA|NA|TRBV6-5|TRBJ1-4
CASSYTPTRTNEKLFF
TGTGCCAGCAGTTACACCCCGACACGGACTAATGAAAAACTGTTTTTT